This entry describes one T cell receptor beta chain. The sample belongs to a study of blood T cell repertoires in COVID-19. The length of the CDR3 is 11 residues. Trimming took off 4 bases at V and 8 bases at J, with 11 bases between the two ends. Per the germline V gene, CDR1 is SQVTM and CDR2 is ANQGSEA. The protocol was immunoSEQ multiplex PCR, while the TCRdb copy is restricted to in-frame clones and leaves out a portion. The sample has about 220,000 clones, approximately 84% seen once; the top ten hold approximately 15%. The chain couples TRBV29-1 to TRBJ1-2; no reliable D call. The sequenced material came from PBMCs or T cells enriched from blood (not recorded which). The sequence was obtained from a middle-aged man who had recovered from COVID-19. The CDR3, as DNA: TGCAGCGTTGCCCAGACGCGGGGCTACACCTTC. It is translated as CSVAQTRGYTF.